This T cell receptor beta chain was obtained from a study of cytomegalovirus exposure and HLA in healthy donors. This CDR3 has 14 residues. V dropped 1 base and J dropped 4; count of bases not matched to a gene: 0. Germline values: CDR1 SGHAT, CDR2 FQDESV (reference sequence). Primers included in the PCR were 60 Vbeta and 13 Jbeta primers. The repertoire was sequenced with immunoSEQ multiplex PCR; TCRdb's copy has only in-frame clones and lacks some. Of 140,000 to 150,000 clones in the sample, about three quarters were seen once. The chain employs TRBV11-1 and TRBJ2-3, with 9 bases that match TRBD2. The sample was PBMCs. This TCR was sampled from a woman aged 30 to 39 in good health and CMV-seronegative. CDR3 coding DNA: TGTGCCAGCAGCTTAGAGCGGGAGGCAGATACGCAGTATTTT. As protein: CASSLEREADTQYF.